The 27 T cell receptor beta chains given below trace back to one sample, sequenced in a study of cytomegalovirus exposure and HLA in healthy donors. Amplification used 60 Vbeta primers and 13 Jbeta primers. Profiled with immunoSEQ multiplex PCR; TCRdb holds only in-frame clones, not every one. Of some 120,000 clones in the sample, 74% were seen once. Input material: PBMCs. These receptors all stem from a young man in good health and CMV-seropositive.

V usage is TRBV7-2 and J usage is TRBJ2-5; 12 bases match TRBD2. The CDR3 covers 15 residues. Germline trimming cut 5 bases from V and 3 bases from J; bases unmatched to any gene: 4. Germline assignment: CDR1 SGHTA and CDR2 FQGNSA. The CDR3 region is CASSPRTSGEETQYF. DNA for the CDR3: TGTGCCAGCAGCCCGCGGACTAGCGGGGAAGAGACCCAGTACTTC.

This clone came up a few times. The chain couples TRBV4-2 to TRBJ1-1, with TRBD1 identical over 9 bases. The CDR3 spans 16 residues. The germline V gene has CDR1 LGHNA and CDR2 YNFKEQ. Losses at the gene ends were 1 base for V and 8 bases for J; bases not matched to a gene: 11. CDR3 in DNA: TGTGCCAGCAGCCAAGTCGTAGGACAGGGGAATCAAGAAGCTTTCTTT. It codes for CASSQVVGQGNQEAFF.

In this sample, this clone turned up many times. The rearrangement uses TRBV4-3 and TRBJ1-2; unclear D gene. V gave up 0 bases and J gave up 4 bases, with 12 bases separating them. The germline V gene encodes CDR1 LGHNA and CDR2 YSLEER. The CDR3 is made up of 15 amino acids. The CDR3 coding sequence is TGCGCCAGCAGCCAAGATACCTCCCCGGGCTATGGCTACACCTTC. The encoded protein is CASSQDTSPGYGYTF.

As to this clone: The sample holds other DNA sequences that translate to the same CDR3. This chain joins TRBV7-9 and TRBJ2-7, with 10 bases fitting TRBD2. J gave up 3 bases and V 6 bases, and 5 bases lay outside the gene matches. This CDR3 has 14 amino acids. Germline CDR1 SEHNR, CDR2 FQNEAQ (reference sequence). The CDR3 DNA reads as TGTGCCAGCAGTCTAGCGGGGGTCGACTACGAGCAGTACTTC. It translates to CASSLAGVDYEQYF.

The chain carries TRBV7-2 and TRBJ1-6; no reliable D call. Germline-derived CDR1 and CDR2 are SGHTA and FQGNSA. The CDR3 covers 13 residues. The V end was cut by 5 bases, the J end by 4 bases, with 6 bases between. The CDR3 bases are TGTGCCAGCAGCCCTCGGTATAATTCACCCCTCCACTTT. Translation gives CASSPRYNSPLHF. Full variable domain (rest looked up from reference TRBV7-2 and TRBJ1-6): GAGVSQSPSNKVTEKGKDVELRCDPISGHTALYWYRQSLGQGLEFLIYFQGNSAPDKSGLPSDRFSAERTGGSVSTLTIQRTQQEDSAVYLCASSPRYNSPLHFGNGTRLTVT.

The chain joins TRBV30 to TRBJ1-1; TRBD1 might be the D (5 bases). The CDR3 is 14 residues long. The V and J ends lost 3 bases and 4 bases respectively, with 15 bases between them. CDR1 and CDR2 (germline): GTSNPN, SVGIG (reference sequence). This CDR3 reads CAWSPKGVATEAFF. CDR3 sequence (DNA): TGTGCCTGGAGCCCCAAAGGGGTGGCCACTGAAGCTTTCTTT.

The CDR3 DNA reads TGTGCCAGCAGTCCCGCGGGGTTGGGCCACGAGCAGTACTTC. Translated: CASSPAGLGHEQYF. This sequence joins TRBV7-2 and TRBJ2-7, with a weak D call TRBD2 (6 bases). The ends were cut back, 6 bases at V and 5 bases at J, with 17 bases in the middle. The CDR3 is 14 amino acids. Germline lookup yields CDR1 SGHTA and CDR2 FQGNSA. Looking up the rest from reference TRBV7-2 and TRBJ2-7 gives the full variable domain: GAGVSQSPSNKVTEKGKDVELRCDPISGHTALYWYRQSLGQGLEFLIYFQGNSAPDKSGLPSDRFSAERTGGSVSTLTIQRTQQEDSAVYLCASSPAGLGHEQYFGPGTRLTVT.

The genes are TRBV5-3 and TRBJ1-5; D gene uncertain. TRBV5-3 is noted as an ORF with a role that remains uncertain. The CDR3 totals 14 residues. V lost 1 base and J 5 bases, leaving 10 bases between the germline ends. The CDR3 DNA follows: TGTGCCAGAAGCTTGCGGCGGAACCATCAGCCCCAGCATTTT. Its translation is CARSLRRNHQPQHF.

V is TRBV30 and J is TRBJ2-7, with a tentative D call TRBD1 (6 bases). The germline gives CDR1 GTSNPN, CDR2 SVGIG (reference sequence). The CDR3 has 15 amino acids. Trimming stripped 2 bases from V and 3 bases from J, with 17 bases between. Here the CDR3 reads CAWSLVTGFRYEQYF. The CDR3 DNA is TGTGCCTGGAGTTTGGTGACAGGCTTTCGCTACGAGCAGTACTTC.

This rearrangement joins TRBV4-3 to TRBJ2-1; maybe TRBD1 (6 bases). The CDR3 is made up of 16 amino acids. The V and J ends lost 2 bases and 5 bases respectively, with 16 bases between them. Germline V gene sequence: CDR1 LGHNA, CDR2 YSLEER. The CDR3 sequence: CASSQILGTNHNEQFF. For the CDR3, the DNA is TGCGCCAGCAGCCAAATTCTCGGGACAAATCACAATGAGCAGTTCTTC.

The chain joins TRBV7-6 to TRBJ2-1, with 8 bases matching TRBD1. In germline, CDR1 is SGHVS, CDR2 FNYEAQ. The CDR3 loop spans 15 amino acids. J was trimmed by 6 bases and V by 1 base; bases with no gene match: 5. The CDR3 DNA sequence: TGTGCCAGCAGCTTAGAGGGGACAGGCATCAATGAGCAGTTCTTC. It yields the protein CASSLEGTGINEQFF.

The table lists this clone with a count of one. The CDR3 loop reads CASSIRPGTHEQYF. CDR3 in DNA: TGTGCCAGTAGTATAAGGCCGGGAACCCACGAGCAGTACTTC. The genes are TRBV19 and TRBJ2-7, with TRBD2 as a possible D gene (5 bases). Deletions cut 2 bases from V and 5 bases from J, with 13 bases between. Germline CDR1 LNHDA, CDR2 SQIVND (reference sequence). The CDR3 has 14 residues.

This CDR3 reads CASSVTGSSGNTIYF. The CDR3 DNA reads TGTGCCAGCAGCGTTACAGGGAGCTCTGGAAACACCATATATTTT. The chain employs TRBV9 and TRBJ1-3; D might be TRBD1 (6 bases). The V and J ends lost 2 bases and 0 bases respectively, with 9 bases between them. CDR1 and CDR2 (germline): SGDLS, YYNGEE. The CDR3 is made up of 15 amino acids.

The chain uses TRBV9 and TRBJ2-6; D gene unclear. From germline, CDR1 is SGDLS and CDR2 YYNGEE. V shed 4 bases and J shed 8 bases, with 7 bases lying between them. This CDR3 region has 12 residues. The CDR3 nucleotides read TGTGCCAGCAGCCCCCCATCCAACGTCCTGACTTTC. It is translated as CASSPPSNVLTF.

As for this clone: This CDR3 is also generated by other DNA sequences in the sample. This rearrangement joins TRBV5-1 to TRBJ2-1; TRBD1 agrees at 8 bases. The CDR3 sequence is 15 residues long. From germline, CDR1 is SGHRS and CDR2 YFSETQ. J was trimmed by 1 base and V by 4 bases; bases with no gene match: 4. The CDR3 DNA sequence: TGCGCCAGCAGCCCTGGACAGGGATCCTACAATGAGCAGTTCTTC. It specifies CASSPGQGSYNEQFF.

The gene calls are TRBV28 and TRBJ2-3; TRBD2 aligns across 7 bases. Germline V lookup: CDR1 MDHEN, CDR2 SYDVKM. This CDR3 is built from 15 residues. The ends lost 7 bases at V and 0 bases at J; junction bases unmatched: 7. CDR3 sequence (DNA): TGTGCCAGCATCGGCCCGGGGGGAAGCACAGATACGCAGTATTTT. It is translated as CASIGPGGSTDTQYF.

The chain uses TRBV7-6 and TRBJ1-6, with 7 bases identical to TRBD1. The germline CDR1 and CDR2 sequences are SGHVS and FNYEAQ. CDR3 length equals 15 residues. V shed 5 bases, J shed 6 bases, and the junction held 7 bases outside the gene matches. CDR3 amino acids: CASSVRDSFNSPLHF. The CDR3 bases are TGTGCCAGCAGCGTCCGGGACAGTTTTAATTCACCCCTCCACTTT.

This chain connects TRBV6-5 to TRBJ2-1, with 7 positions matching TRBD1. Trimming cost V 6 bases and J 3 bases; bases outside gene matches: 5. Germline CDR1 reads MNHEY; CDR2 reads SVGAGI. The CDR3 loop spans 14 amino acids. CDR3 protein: CASRLDRDYNEQFF. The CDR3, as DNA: TGTGCCAGCAGACTCGACAGGGACTACAATGAGCAGTTCTTC.

CDR3: CASSQSDRGETQYF. The DNA for the CDR3 is TGCGCCAGCAGTCAATCTGACAGGGGTGAGACCCAGTACTTC. The chain has TRBV23-1 and TRBJ2-5, with TRBD1 matching 8 bases. TRBV23-1 is assigned to the ORF class and has an uncertain function. V was pared by 0 bases and J by 5 bases, with 2 bases of the junction left unmatched. The CDR3 is made up of 14 amino acids.

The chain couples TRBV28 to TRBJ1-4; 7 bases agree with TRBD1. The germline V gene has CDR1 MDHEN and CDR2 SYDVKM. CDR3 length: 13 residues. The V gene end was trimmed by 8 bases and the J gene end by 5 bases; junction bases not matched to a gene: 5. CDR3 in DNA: TGTGCCAGCCTAGGGACAGAGAATGAAAAACTGTTTTTT. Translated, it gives CASLGTENEKLFF. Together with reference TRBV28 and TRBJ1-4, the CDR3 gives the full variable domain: DVKVTQSSRYLVKRTGEKVFLECVQDMDHENMFWYRQDPGLGLRLIYFSYDVKMKEKGDIPEGYSVSREKKERFSLILESASTNQTSMYLCASLGTENEKLFFGSGTQLSVL.

This CDR3 reads CASSDPLIRSNQPQHF. The CDR3 bases are TGTGCCAGCAGTGATCCCCTGATTCGGAGCAATCAGCCCCAGCATTTT. The gene calls are TRBV2 and TRBJ1-5; no definite D call. The CDR3 sequence is 16 residues long. CDR1 is SNHLY and CDR2 is FYNNEI in the germline V gene. V lost 3 bases and J lost 1, with 13 bases in between.

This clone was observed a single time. The CDR3 is CSVAERKNTEAFF. In DNA, the CDR3 is TGCAGCGTTGCTGAGAGGAAGAACACTGAAGCTTTCTTT. V is TRBV29-1 and J is TRBJ1-1; no definite D call. Trimming cost V 4 bases and J 1 base, with 10 bases left between them. CDR1 SQVTM and CDR2 ANQGSEA come from the germline V gene. The CDR3 sequence is 13 residues long.

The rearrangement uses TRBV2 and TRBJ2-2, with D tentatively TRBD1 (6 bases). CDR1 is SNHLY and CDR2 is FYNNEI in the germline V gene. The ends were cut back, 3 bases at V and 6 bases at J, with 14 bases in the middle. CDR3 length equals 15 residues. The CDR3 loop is CASSEYQGRSGELFF. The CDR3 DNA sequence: TGTGCCAGCAGTGAGTACCAGGGGCGATCCGGGGAGCTGTTTTTT. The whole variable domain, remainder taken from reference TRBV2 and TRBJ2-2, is EPEVTQTPSHQVTQMGQEVILRCVPISNHLYFYWYRQILGQKVEFLVSFYNNEISEKSEIFDDQFSVERPDGSNFTLKIRSTKLEDSAMYFCASSEYQGRSGELFFGEGSRLTVL.

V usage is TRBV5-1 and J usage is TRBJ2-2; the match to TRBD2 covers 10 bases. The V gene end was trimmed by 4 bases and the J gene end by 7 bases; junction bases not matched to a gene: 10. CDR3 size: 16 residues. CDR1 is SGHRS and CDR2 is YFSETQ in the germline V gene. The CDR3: CASSLGASGGFGELFF. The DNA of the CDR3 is TGCGCCAGCAGCCTCGGGGCTAGCGGGGGTTTCGGGGAGCTGTTTTTT.

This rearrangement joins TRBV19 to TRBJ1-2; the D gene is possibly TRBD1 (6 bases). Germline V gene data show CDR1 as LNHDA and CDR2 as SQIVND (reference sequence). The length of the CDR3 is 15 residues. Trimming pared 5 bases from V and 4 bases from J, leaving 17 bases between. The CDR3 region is CASSPDSTVFYGYTF. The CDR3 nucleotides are TGTGCCAGTAGTCCGGACAGTACAGTCTTCTATGGCTACACCTTC.

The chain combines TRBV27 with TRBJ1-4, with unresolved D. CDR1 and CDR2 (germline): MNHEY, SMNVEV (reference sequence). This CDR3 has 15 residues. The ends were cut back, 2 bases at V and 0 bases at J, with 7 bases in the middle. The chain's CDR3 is CASSLNGATNEKLFF. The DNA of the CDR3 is TGTGCCAGCAGTTTAAACGGGGCAACTAATGAAAAACTGTTTTTT.

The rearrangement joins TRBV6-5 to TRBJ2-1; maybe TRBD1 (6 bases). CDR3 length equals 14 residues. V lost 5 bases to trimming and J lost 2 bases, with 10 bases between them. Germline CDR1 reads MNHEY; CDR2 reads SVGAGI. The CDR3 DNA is TGTGCCAGCAGTGCACAGGGCACCTACAATGAGCAGTTCTTC. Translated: CASSAQGTYNEQFF.